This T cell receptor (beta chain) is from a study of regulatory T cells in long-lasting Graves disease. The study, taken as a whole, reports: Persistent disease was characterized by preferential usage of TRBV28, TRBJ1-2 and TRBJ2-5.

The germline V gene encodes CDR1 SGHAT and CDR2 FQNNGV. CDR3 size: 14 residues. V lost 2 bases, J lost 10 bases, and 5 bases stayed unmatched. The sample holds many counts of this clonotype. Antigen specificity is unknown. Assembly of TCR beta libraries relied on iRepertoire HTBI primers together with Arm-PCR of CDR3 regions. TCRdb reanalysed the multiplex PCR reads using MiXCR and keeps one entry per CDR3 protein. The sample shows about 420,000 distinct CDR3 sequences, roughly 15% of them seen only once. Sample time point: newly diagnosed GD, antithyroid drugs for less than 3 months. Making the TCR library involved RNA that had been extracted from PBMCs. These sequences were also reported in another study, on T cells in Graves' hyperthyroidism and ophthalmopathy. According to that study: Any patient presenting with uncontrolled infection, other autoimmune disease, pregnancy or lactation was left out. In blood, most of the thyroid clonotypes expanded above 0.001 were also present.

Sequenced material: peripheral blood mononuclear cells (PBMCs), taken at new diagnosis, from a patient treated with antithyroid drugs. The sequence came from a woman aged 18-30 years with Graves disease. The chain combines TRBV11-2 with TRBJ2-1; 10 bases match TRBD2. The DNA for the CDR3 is TGTGCCAGCAGCTTACTAGCGGGAGAAGGGGAGCAGTTCTTC. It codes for CASSLLAGEGEQFF.